The T cell receptor (beta chain) described here comes from a study of blood T cells in healthy people across ages. The CDR3 runs 16 residues. Trimming removed 1 base from V and 4 bases from J, with 16 bases in between. Germline lookup yields CDR1 LGHDT and CDR2 YNNKEL (reference sequence). The table lists this clonotype with a few counts. Its antigen remains unidentified. The use of a sample-barcoded 5' primer and a J-beta primer mix characterized a second PCR of roughly 7 to 11 cycles. TCRdb passed the 5' RACE reads through MiXCR, listing each CDR3 protein once. The sample includes over 950,000 distinct CDR3 sequences, under 40% of them seen just once. Findings and caveats of the study: More naive CD4+ cells and higher diversity were found in long-lived than in aged donors. Naive T cell percentage by flow cytometry tracked strongly with beta diversity.

The study isolated at least 6.5 million PBMCs from each sample. Sequenced: blood. This clonotype was sampled from a man between 18 and 35 years old in good health. The chain carries TRBV3-1 and TRBJ1-2; no clear D. CDR3 in amino acids: CASSQGLARTLYGYTF. The CDR3 bases are TGTGCCAGCAGCCAAGGACTGGCCCGGACGCTCTATGGCTACACCTTC.